These T cell receptor beta chains were read from a single sample in a study of blood T cell repertoires in COVID-19. TCRdb keeps only in-frame clones here, not all; method: immunoSEQ multiplex PCR. Of around 620,000 clones in the sample, around 90% were seen once. Sequenced material: peripheral blood. The receptor set was obtained from a woman aged 18-29 years with acute or convalescent COVID-19. The CDR3 runs from the conserved cysteine through the conserved F or W. The D gene is left open where the match is weak. Expanded clones are given a class, and other clones once, few, many or no size at all.

d_gene	v_gene	j_gene	abundance	CDR3nt	CDR3aa
.	TRBV11-2	TRBJ2-1	.	TGTGCCAGCAGCTTAGCATTACAGGTCAATGAGCAGTTCTTC	CASSLALQVNEQFF
TRBD2	TRBV6-5	TRBJ2-7	.	TGTGCCATCCATGTCTCGGCGGGGGCCTACGAGCAGTACTTC	CAIHVSAGAYEQYF
.	TRBV4-3	TRBJ1-2	.	TGCGCCAGCAGCCAAGAGATAGGACAGCGGAGCGGCTACACCTTC	CASSQEIGQRSGYTF
TRBD2	TRBV12-5	TRBJ2-1	once	TGTGCTAGTGGTAGCGGGGGGGCCTTTTATGAGCAGTTCTTC	CASGSGGAFYEQFF
.	TRBV2	TRBJ2-3	.	TGTGCCAGCAGTACTGGAGGACCAGATACGCAGTATTTT	CASSTGGPDTQYF
.	TRBV5-1	TRBJ2-2	.	TGCGCCAGCAGCTTTATACTAACAGGGTCCGGGGAGCTGTTTTTT	CASSFILTGSGELFF
TRBD2	TRBV3-1/TRBV3-2	TRBJ2-5	.	TGTGCCAGCAGCCCGCTAGCGGCCCAAGAGACCCAGTACTTC	CASSPLAAQETQYF
TRBD1	TRBV5-4	TRBJ1-2	.	TGTGCCAGCAGCTTGGCCGGGGGTCAGGGGGAAGGCTATGGCTACACCTTC	CASSLAGGQGEGYGYTF
TRBD1	TRBV18	TRBJ1-2	.	TGTGCCAGCTCAACAGACAGGGCCAACTATGGCTACACCTTC	CASSTDRANYGYTF
.	TRBV11-2	TRBJ1-1	.	TGTGCCAGCAGTTTCATGGACAGTTTTGAAGCTTTCTTT	CASSFMDSFEAFF
.	TRBV6-5	TRBJ2-7	.	TGTGCCAGCAGCTTCGGGATCTCCTACGAGCAGTACTTC	CASSFGISYEQYF
TRBD1	TRBV27	TRBJ1-2	.	TGTGCCAGCAGGGACAGGGGTCTTGGCTACACCTTC	CASRDRGLGYTF
.	TRBV3-1/TRBV3-2	TRBJ1-4	.	TGTGCCTCAAAGGTCAGGGGAAATGAAAAACTGTTTTTT	CASKVRGNEKLFF
.	TRBV12-2	TRBJ2-3	.	TGTGCAAGTCGCTTAGCGAGTACTCCCCCAGATACGCAGTATTTT	CASRLASTPPDTQYF
.	TRBV3-1/TRBV3-2	TRBJ1-2	.	TGTGCCAGCAGCCAAGAGGGGGCGGGTGGCTACACCTTC	CASSQEGAGGYTF
.	TRBV3-1/TRBV3-2	TRBJ1-2	.	TGTGCCAGCAGCCAAGAGGGGTCAGGGTCCTACACCTTC	CASSQEGSGSYTF
TRBD2	TRBV18	TRBJ2-7	.	TGTGCCAGCTCACCACCGGGACTAGCGGGGGGGCTAACCGAGCAGTACTTC	CASSPPGLAGGLTEQYF
.	TRBV6-6	TRBJ1-2	.	TGTGCCAGCAGTTCGGGTGGAGGAGGCTACACCTTC	CASSSGGGGYTF
TRBD1	TRBV7-9	TRBJ1-2	.	TGTGCCAGCAGCTTTTCAGGGGGAGCTAACTATGGCTACACCTTC	CASSFSGGANYGYTF
TRBD1	TRBV6-5	TRBJ2-5	.	TGTGCCAGCAGTACAGGGGGTATGAGGGAGACCCAGTACTTC	CASSTGGMRETQYF
.	TRBV5-5	TRBJ1-5	once	TGTGCCAGCAGCTTCGAGGGCGATTTGGCCCAGCATTTT	CASSFEGDLAQHF
.	TRBV9	TRBJ2-3	.	TGTGCCAGCAGCCACCTCTCAGCAGATACGCAGTATTTT	CASSHLSADTQYF
TRBD1	TRBV6-4	TRBJ1-1	.	TGTGCCAGCAGTGAGCAGGGGGACACTGAAGCTTTCTTT	CASSEQGDTEAFF
.	TRBV4-1	TRBJ2-7	.	TGCGCCAGCAGCCCCCTAATCGTCTACGGGGGTGACGAGCAGTACTTC	CASSPLIVYGGDEQYF